This T cell receptor (beta chain) was obtained from a study of blood T cell repertoires in COVID-19. Overall study: Material from acute and convalescent COVID-19 was sourced from the United States, Italy and Spain. PBMCs, B-cell-depleted T cells, or T cells provided the cDNA or gDNA that made up the material.

CDR1 is SGHKS, CDR2 YYEKEE, per germline (reference sequence). V shed 6 bases and J shed 3 bases, with 11 bases lying between them. This CDR3 comprises 13 residues. Authors' methods: Nucleated cell number was recorded as an estimate derived from reference gene primer amplification. Only in-frame clones appear in the TCRdb table, and some are missing; sequencing was by immunoSEQ multiplex PCR. V, J and clone size are those of that table, while D and trimming were read from the DNA. The sample has approximately 63,000 clones; roughly nine tenths are singletons. The V and J genes are TRBV5-5 and TRBJ2-3, with D unresolved. Sequenced material: peripheral blood. The sequence came from a man older than 75 in a cohort sampled during active COVID-19. CDR3 nucleotide sequence: TGTGCCAGCACCCCGCGCCCAACAGATACGCAGTATTTT. Its protein is CASTPRPTDTQYF.